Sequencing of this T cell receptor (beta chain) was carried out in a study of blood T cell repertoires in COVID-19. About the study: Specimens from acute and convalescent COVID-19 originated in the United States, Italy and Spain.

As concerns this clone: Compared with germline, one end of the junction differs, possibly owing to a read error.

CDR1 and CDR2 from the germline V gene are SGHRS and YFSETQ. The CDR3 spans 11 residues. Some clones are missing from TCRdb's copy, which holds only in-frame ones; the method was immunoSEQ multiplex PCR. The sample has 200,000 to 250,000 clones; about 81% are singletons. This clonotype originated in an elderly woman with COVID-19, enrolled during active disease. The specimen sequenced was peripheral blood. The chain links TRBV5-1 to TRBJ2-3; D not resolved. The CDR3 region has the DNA TGTGCCAGCAAGATCGGAGATACGCAGTATTTT. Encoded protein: CASKIGDTQYF.